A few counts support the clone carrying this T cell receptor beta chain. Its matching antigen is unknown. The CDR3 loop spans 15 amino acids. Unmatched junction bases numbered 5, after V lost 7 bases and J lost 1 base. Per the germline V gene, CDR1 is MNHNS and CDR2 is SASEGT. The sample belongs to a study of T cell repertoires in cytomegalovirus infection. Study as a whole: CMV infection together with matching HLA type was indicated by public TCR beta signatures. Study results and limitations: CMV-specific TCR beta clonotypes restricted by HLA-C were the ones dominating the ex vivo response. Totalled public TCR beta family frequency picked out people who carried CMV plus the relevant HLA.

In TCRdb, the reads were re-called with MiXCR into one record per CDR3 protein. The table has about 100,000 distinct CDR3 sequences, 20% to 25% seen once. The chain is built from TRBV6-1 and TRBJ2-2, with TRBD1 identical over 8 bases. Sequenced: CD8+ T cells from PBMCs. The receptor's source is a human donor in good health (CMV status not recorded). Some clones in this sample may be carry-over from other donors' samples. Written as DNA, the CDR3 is TGTGCCAGCAATACAGGACAGGGGAACACCGGGGAGCTGTTTTTT. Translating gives CASNTGQGNTGELFF.